These 24 T cell receptor beta chains were sequenced from one sample in a study of cytomegalovirus exposure and HLA in healthy donors. 13 Jbeta primers and 60 Vbeta primers were used for the PCR. Sequencing used immunoSEQ multiplex PCR; TCRdb keeps in-frame clones, though not all of them. In the table there are about 180,000 clones, around 79% of which are singletons. The sequenced material came from PBMCs. The receptors come from a woman in her 40s in good health and CMV-seronegative.

This chain joins TRBV7-9 and TRBJ2-4, with D perhaps TRBD2 (6 bases). Trimming left V 2 bases short and J 0 bases short, with 14 bases between. This CDR3 is 17 amino acids long. Germline CDR1 and CDR2: SEHNR and FQNEAQ (reference sequence). The CDR3 coding sequence is TGTGCCAGCAGCTTATCATCGGGCGGGGTAGCCAAAAACATTCAGTACTTC. Amino acid sequence: CASSLSSGGVAKNIQYF.

V is TRBV14 and J is TRBJ1-1; D perhaps matches TRBD1 (5 bases). CDR1 is SGHDN and CDR2 is FVKESK in the germline V gene. CDR3 length: 12 amino acids. Deletions cut 4 bases from V and 4 bases from J, with 7 bases between. CDR3 nucleotides: TGTGCCAGCAGCCTTAGGGGCACTGAAGCTTTCTTT. Encoded protein: CASSLRGTEAFF. The full variable domain, completed using reference TRBV14 and TRBJ1-1, is EAGVTQFPSHSVIEKGQTVTLRCDPISGHDNLYWYRRVMGKEIKFLLHFVKESKQDESGMPNNRFLAERTGGTYSTLKVQPAELEDSGVYFCASSLRGTEAFFGQGTRLTVV.

The count of this clone is one. The chain combines TRBV28 with TRBJ2-3; possibly TRBD1 for D (5 bases). This CDR3 is built from 14 residues. Germline CDR1 is MDHEN and CDR2 is SYDVKM. V lost 8 bases and J 8 bases, leaving 20 bases between the germline ends. The CDR3 spells CASLMGPRSGTQYF. The CDR3, as DNA: TGTGCCAGCCTTATGGGGCCCCGTTCCGGTACGCAGTATTTT.

The rearrangement uses TRBV29-1 and TRBJ2-5; TRBD2 agrees at 13 bases. Near its end, the DNA agrees better with TRBJ2-7, so the J call may be wrong. CDR1 and CDR2 (germline): SQVTM, ANQGSEA. The CDR3 consists of 14 residues. This chain's CDR3 is CSVEWTSGSYEQYF. For the CDR3, the DNA is TGCAGCGTTGAATGGACTAGCGGGAGTTACGAGCAGTACTTC.

CDR3 protein: CASKPGGRRWKAFF. The CDR3 DNA is TGTGCCAGCAAGCCAGGGGGCCGGAGGTGGAAGGCTTTCTTT. The V gene is TRBV2, the J gene TRBJ1-1, with 8 bases identical to TRBD1. Germline V CDR1 and CDR2: SNHLY, FYNNEI. Trimming cost V 7 bases and J 11 bases; bases outside gene matches: 15. The CDR3 has 14 amino acids.

The rearrangement uses TRBV14 and TRBJ2-4, with D uncertain. The CDR3 is 12 amino acids. Per germline, CDR1 SGHDN and CDR2 FVKESK. Trimming shortened V by 1 base and J by 11 bases, and 9 bases separated the two germline ends. CDR3 nucleotide sequence: TGTGCCAGCAGCCAAGGCCAGCGACTTCAGTACTTC. Translation: CASSQGQRLQYF. Together with reference TRBV14 and TRBJ2-4, the CDR3 gives the full variable domain: EAGVTQFPSHSVIEKGQTVTLRCDPISGHDNLYWYRRVMGKEIKFLLHFVKESKQDESGMPNNRFLAERTGGTYSTLKVQPAELEDSGVYFCASSQGQRLQYFGAGTRLSVL.

The rearrangement links TRBV6-5 to TRBJ1-2; possibly TRBD1 for D (6 bases). V lost 4 bases to trimming and J lost 8 bases, with 20 bases between them. CDR1 and CDR2 (germline): MNHEY, SVGAGI. The CDR3 has 15 residues. The CDR3 region has the DNA TGTGCCAGCAGTTTTATTACAGGGTCCGTGGGGGGCTACACCTTC. Its translation: CASSFITGSVGGYTF.

This clone was recorded a few times. V is TRBV6-5 and J is TRBJ1-3; TRBD1 aligns across 7 bases. CDR1 MNHEY and CDR2 SVGAGI come from the germline V gene. J was trimmed by 1 base and V by 6 bases; bases with no gene match: 3. This CDR3 is built from 14 residues. CDR3 residues: CASSEQGSGNTIYF. The CDR3 coding sequence is TGTGCCAGCAGCGAACAGGGGTCTGGAAACACCATATATTTT.

The CDR3 is CASSEPGWSGGYTF. CDR3 DNA sequence: TGTGCCAGCAGTGAACCCGGGTGGTCGGGGGGCTACACCTTC. The chain carries TRBV25-1 and TRBJ1-2; D remains ambiguous. Germline CDR1 and CDR2: MGHDK and SYGVNS. The V gene lost 2 bases and the J gene lost 8 bases, with 15 bases spanning the gap. The CDR3 sequence is 14 residues long.

This chain connects TRBV5-1 to TRBJ2-3; tentatively, D is TRBD2 (5 bases). V lost 2 bases and J lost 12, with 13 bases in between. CDR1 is SGHRS and CDR2 is YFSETQ in the germline V gene. This CDR3 has 12 residues. The CDR3 sequence is CASSFERQTQYF. As DNA, the CDR3 is TGCGCCAGCAGCTTCGAGCGGCAGACCCAGTATTTT. Full variable domain (remainder filled in from reference TRBV5-1 and TRBJ2-3): KAGVTQTPRYLIKTRGQQVTLSCSPISGHRSVSWYQQTPGQGLQFLFEYFSETQRNKGNFPGRFSGRQFSNSRSEMNVSTLELGDSALYLCASSFERQTQYFGPGTRLTVL.

This rearrangement joins TRBV5-4 to TRBJ1-1; no firm D call. The CDR3 totals 13 residues. V was shortened by 2 bases and J by 6 bases, with 11 bases between the two germline ends. In germline, CDR1 is SGHNT, CDR2 YYREEE (reference sequence). The CDR3 spells CASSLNLRAEAFF. The CDR3 DNA is TGTGCCAGCAGCTTAAACCTACGCGCTGAAGCTTTCTTT.

The gene calls are TRBV19 and TRBJ2-7; weak D call: TRBD1 (5 bases). Trimming took off 7 bases at V and 3 bases at J, with 13 bases between the two ends. This CDR3 region has 13 residues. The germline V gene encodes CDR1 LNHDA and CDR2 SQIVND (reference sequence). The CDR3 is CASNQGIDYEQYF. In DNA form, the CDR3 reads TGTGCCAGTAACCAGGGTATCGACTACGAGCAGTACTTC.

This chain uses TRBV5-1 with TRBJ1-2, with TRBD1 matching 8 bases. Trimming cost V 1 base and J 3 bases; bases outside gene matches: 2. This CDR3 has 14 amino acids. In germline, CDR1 is SGHRS, CDR2 YFSETQ. CDR3 residues: CASSLQGADYGYTF. Here the CDR3 DNA reads TGCGCCAGCAGCTTGCAGGGGGCTGACTATGGCTACACCTTC.

The CDR3 DNA follows: TGCGCCAGCAGCTCCTTACAGGGAGATTCACCCCTCCACTTT. Residues: CASSSLQGDSPLHF. V gene TRBV5-1 combines with J gene TRBJ1-6; tentatively, D is TRBD1 (6 bases). Germline assignment: CDR1 SGHRS and CDR2 YFSETQ. The CDR3 is 14 residues long. V shed 3 bases and J shed 8 bases, with 12 bases lying between them.

In this sample, this clone turned up a few times. The rearrangement joins TRBV4-1 to TRBJ2-7, with 8 bases that match TRBD1. CDR1 is MGHRA, CDR2 YSYEKL, per germline. The CDR3 runs 15 residues. The trim removed 4 bases at V and 3 bases at J, leaving 8 bases unmatched. The CDR3 DNA sequence: TGCGCCAGCAGCCGAGGGGGACAGGTATTCTACGAGCAGTACTTC. Translation gives CASSRGGQVFYEQYF.

This sequence joins TRBV4-3 and TRBJ2-7; D gene uncertain. Trimming left V 0 bases short and J 0 bases short, with 9 bases between. Germline V gene data show CDR1 as LGHNA and CDR2 as YSLEER. This CDR3 spans 15 amino acids. This CDR3 reads CASSQETTGSYEQYF. CDR3 nucleotides: TGCGCCAGCAGCCAAGAGACAACCGGCTCCTACGAGCAGTACTTC.

V usage is TRBV25-1 and J usage is TRBJ1-2, with D maybe TRBD1 (5 bases). Trimming cost V 1 base and J 0 bases, with 15 bases left between them. This CDR3 comprises 17 residues. Germline loops: CDR1 MGHDK, CDR2 SYGVNS. DNA of the CDR3: TGTGCCAGCAGTGAATCCGGGGGGGGGACTCCTAACTATGGCTACACCTTC. It is translated as CASSESGGGTPNYGYTF.

The CDR3 DNA follows: TGTGCCAGCAGCTTAGACCCCAGGGGTGAGCAGTTCTTC. Its protein product is CASSLDPRGEQFF. V and J are TRBV11-2 and TRBJ2-1; D is perhaps TRBD1 (6 bases). Germline V gene data show CDR1 as SGHAT and CDR2 as FQNNGV. The CDR3 runs 13 residues. V dropped 0 bases and J dropped 9 bases, with 9 bases sitting between them.

The chain carries TRBV11-2 and TRBJ1-6; D is perhaps TRBD1 (5 bases). V lost 2 bases, J lost 3 bases, and 8 bases lay in between. This CDR3 spans 15 amino acids. The germline V gene has CDR1 SGHAT and CDR2 FQNNGV. The CDR3 reads CASSLQGFYNSPLHF. CDR3 sequence (DNA): TGTGCCAGCAGCTTACAGGGCTTCTATAATTCACCCCTCCACTTT. Full variable domain (outside the CDR3, taken from reference TRBV11-2 and TRBJ1-6): EAGVAQSPRYKIIEKRQSVAFWCNPISGHATLYWYQQILGQGPKLLIQFQNNGVVDDSQLPKDRFSAERLKGVDSTLKIQPAKLEDSAVYLCASSLQGFYNSPLHFGNGTRLTVT.

This chain connects TRBV9 to TRBJ2-3; 7 nucleotides align to TRBD2. CDR3 size: 17 residues. Looked up from germline, CDR1 is SGDLS and CDR2 is YYNGEE. Trimming at V came to 0 bases and at J to 0 bases, leaving 7 bases not matched to a gene. The CDR3 DNA is TGTGCCAGCAGCGTAGCTTGGGGGGGAACTAGCACAGATACGCAGTATTTT. Translation: CASSVAWGGTSTDTQYF. Using reference TRBV9 and TRBJ2-3 for the parts outside the CDR3, the full variable domain is DSGVTQTPKHLITATGQRVTLRCSPRSGDLSVYWYQQSLDQGLQFLIQYYNGEERAKGNILERFSAQQFPDLHSELNLSSLELGDSALYFCASSVAWGGTSTDTQYFGPGTRLTVL.

The rearrangement joins TRBV19 to TRBJ2-5; TRBD2 might be the D (5 bases). The CDR3 spans 13 residues. V dropped 3 bases and J dropped 7 bases, with 12 bases sitting between them. Germline assignment: CDR1 LNHDA and CDR2 SQIVND (reference sequence). The CDR3 region is CASSIGVSGTQYF. The CDR3 DNA sequence: TGTGCCAGTAGTATCGGGGTGTCGGGGACCCAGTACTTC.

This sequence joins TRBV6-1 and TRBJ2-7; no firm D call. Trimming pared 2 bases from V and 0 bases from J, leaving 14 bases between. Germline V lookup: CDR1 MNHNS, CDR2 SASEGT. The CDR3 length is 16 residues. The CDR3 bases are TGTGCCAGCAGTGAACGTCGGAGCTATTTCTCCTACGAGCAGTACTTC. Translation gives CASSERRSYFSYEQYF.

V and J are TRBV2 and TRBJ2-5; the match to TRBD1 covers 7 bases. Per the germline V gene, CDR1 is SNHLY and CDR2 is FYNNEI. Germline trimming cut 7 bases from V and 7 bases from J; bases unmatched to any gene: 18. The CDR3 runs 16 residues. The CDR3 spells CASKRVGTASSGTQYF. The DNA for the CDR3 is TGTGCCAGCAAGAGGGTTGGGACAGCGTCGTCGGGGACCCAGTACTTC.

The chain joins TRBV10-2 to TRBJ1-1, with D maybe TRBD1 (5 bases). Per germline, CDR1 WSHSY and CDR2 SAAADI. This CDR3 spans 15 amino acids. Trimming took 2 bases from V and 1 from J, leaving 11 bases between them. As DNA, the CDR3 is TGCGCCAGCAGTGAGAGGGGTGAATGGAACACTGAAGCTTTCTTT. Its protein product is CASSERGEWNTEAFF.